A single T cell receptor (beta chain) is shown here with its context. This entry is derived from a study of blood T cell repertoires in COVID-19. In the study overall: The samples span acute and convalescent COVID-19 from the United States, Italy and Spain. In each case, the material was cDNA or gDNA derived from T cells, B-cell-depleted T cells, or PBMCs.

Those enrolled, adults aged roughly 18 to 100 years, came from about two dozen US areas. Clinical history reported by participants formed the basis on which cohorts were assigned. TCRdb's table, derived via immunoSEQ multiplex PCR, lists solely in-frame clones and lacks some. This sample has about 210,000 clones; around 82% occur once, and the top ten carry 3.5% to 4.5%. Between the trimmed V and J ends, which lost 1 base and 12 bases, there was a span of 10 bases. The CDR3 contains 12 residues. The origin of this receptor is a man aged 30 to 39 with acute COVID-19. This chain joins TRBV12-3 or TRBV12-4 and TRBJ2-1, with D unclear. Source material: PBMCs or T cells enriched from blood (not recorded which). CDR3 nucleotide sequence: TGTGCCAGCAGTTTAGACCCAGCGTGGCAGTTCTTC. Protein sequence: CASSLDPAWQFF.